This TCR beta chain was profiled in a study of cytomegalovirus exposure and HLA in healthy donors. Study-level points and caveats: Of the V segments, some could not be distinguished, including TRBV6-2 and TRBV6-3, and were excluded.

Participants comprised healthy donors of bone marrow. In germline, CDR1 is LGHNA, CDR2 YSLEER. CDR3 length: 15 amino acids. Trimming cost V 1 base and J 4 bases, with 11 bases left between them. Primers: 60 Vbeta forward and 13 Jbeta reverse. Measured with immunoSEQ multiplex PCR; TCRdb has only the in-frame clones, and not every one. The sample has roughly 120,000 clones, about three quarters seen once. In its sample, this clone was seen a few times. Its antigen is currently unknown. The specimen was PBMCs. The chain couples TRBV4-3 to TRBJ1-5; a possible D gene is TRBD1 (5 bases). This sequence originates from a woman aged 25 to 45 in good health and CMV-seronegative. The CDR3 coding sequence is TGCGCCAGCAGCCAAGGGTACAGGACAAATCAGCCCCAGCATTTT. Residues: CASSQGYRTNQPQHF.